These 6 T cell receptor beta chains share one sample of origin, sequenced in a study of monozygotic twins with cystic fibrosis. TCRdb keeps only in-frame clones here, not all; method: immunoSEQ multiplex PCR. The table has around 36,000 clones, approximately 65% seen once. Material: blood. The receptors originated from a girl aged 5-17 years with cystic fibrosis.

The gene calls are TRBV9 and TRBJ1-3, with D possibly TRBD1 on 5 matching bases. The CDR3 contains 17 residues. The V gene's germline CDR1 is SGDLS and CDR2 YYNGEE. Trimming left V 0 bases short and J 2 bases short, with 15 bases between. CDR3 nucleotides: TGTGCCAGCAGCGTAGCTGATGGAAGGGGACCTGGAAACACCATATATTTT. Protein: CASSVADGRGPGNTIYF.

The V call is TRBV9, the J call TRBJ2-2; TRBD2 agrees at 9 bases. V shed 0 bases and J 3 bases; nucleotides not matched to a gene: 6. The CDR3 covers 17 residues. Germline loops: CDR1 SGDLS, CDR2 YYNGEE. The CDR3 DNA follows: TGTGCCAGCAGCGTAGCTCCAGCGGGAGGAGACACCGGGGAGCTGTTTTTT. Protein product: CASSVAPAGGDTGELFF.

In this sample, this clone turned up once. The CDR3 is CASSGSLDTQYF. Here the CDR3 DNA reads TGTGCCAGCAGCGGGTCTTTGGATACGCAGTATTTT. The rearrangement joins TRBV9 to TRBJ2-3, with D uncertain. CDR1 is SGDLS and CDR2 is YYNGEE in the germline V gene. Trimming left V 3 bases short and J 6 bases short, with 8 bases between. CDR3 length: 12 residues.

The genes are TRBV29-1 and TRBJ1-3; D possibly corresponds to TRBD1 (6 bases). This CDR3 is 14 amino acids long. Trimming pared 1 base from V and 2 bases from J, leaving 9 bases between. Germline V gives CDR1 SQVTM, CDR2 ANQGSEA. The CDR3 coding sequence is TGCAGCGTTGAAGTGTCAGGGGCTGGAAACACCATATATTTT. It is translated as CSVEVSGAGNTIYF.

The chain has TRBV7-3 and TRBJ2-1; 9 bases are a match to TRBD2. The CDR3 loop spans 15 amino acids. Per germline, CDR1 SGHTA and CDR2 FQGTGA. V was pared by 2 bases and J by 5 bases, with 4 bases of the junction left unmatched. CDR3 bases: TGTGCCAGCAGCTTATGGCCTAGCGGGAACAATGAGCAGTTCTTC. This encodes CASSLWPSGNNEQFF. Drawing the rest from reference TRBV7-3 and TRBJ2-1, the complete variable domain is GAGVSQTPSNKVTEKGKYVELRCDPISGHTALYWYRQSLGQGPEFLIYFQGTGAADDSGLPNDRFFAVRPEGSVSTLKIQRTERGDSAVYLCASSLWPSGNNEQFFGPGTRLTVL.

This clone appeared once. The chain has TRBV4-1 and TRBJ2-5; D not resolved. The CDR3 contains 14 residues. V lost 0 bases, J lost 4 bases, and 9 bases lay in between. The germline gives CDR1 MGHRA, CDR2 YSYEKL. The CDR3 DNA reads TGCGCCAGCAGCCAAGATCTAAGCGTAGAGACCCAGTACTTC. It codes for CASSQDLSVETQYF.